This TCR beta chain comes out of a study of cytomegalovirus exposure and HLA in healthy donors. General observations from the study: Among CMV-associated TCR beta chains, most appeared HLA-restricted in a later analysis. One variant, a missense change in DCLRE1C, was linked in a later analysis to TCR beta V- and J-gene trimming.

V lost 3 bases and J lost 9; bases outside the gene matches: 3. This CDR3 has 14 amino acids. Germline V gene data show CDR1 as MDHEN and CDR2 as SYDVKM. It was with 60 Vbeta and 13 Jbeta primers that the PCR ran. Sequenced by immunoSEQ multiplex PCR; TCRdb stores in-frame clones only, minus some. The table shows 150,000 or so clones, with 60% to 80% occurring only once. With regard to this clone: Its antigen remains unidentified.

All the people who gave samples were healthy bone marrow donors. The TCR originated in a man in his fifties or sixties in good health and CMV-seropositive. Sequenced input: PBMCs. V and J are TRBV28 and TRBJ1-6; TRBD1 matches at 9 bases. This CDR3 is CASSFGQGISPLHF. In nucleotides, the CDR3 is TGTGCCAGCAGTTTCGGACAGGGGATTTCACCCCTCCACTTT.